This T cell receptor beta chain was found in a study of OX40 agonist ivuxolimab in advanced cancers. The overall study: At doses from 0.01 to 10 mg/kg, patients were given intravenous ivuxolimab every 2 weeks. General study findings and limits: Mean expanded clone counts were higher in CD8+ than CD4+ T cells.

Assay used: immunoSEQ multiplex PCR; TCRdb lists only in-frame clones, some missing. The data contain 53,000 or so clones, 80% to 85% of them singletons. This CDR3 is built from 15 residues. V lost 2 bases and J 7 bases, leaving 12 bases between the germline ends. The germline V gene has CDR1 MNHEY and CDR2 SVGAGI. This clone has just a few counts. Its target is not known. The V gene is TRBV6-5, the J gene TRBJ1-6; D is unclear. The source material was CD4+ or CD8+ T cells sorted from blood, sampled in a trial of the OX40 agonist ivuxolimab. This TCR came from an adult with an advanced solid tumor such as melanoma, head and neck, liver or kidney cancer. The CDR3 nucleotides read TGTGCCAGCAGTTACCAGAGGTTACGGAATTCACCCCTCCACTTT. Protein product: CASSYQRLRNSPLHF.